The 28 T cell receptor beta chains reported below all come from one sample, sequenced in a study of T cell responses to AZD1222 COVID-19 vaccine. Data came from immunoSEQ multiplex PCR; TCRdb stores just in-frame clones and leaves some out. The sample shows some 100,000 clones, roughly 92% of them seen only once. The sequenced sample was peripheral blood, obtained on day 0 of AZD1222 vaccination. The origin of the receptors is an adult in good health.

The chain carries TRBV5-4 and TRBJ1-2, with D possibly being TRBD1 (5 bases). From germline, CDR1 is SGHNT and CDR2 YYREEE (reference sequence). V was shortened by 2 bases and J by 4 bases, with 12 bases between the two germline ends. This CDR3 spans 14 amino acids. This CDR3 is CASSFSLGTYGYTF. CDR3 coding DNA: TGTGCCAGCAGCTTCTCGCTCGGGACCTATGGCTACACCTTC. The variable domain in full, with the rest retrieved from reference TRBV5-4 and TRBJ1-2, is ETGVTQSPTHLIKTRGQQVTLRCSSQSGHNTVSWYQQALGQGPQFIFQYYREEENGRGNFPPRFSGLQFPNYSSELNVNALELDDSALYLCASSFSLGTYGYTFGSGTRLTVV.

The genes are TRBV11-2 and TRBJ2-5; a weak D match, TRBD1 (5 bases). Germline V lookup: CDR1 SGHAT, CDR2 FQNNGV. The length of the CDR3 is 15 residues. V was trimmed by 1 base and J by 3 bases, leaving 12 bases between them. The CDR3 region has the DNA TGTGCCAGCAGCTTAGCGTGGGGCAGAGAAGAGACCCAGTACTTC. Its protein is CASSLAWGREETQYF.

J is TRBJ2-5 and V is TRBV19, with a possible D match to TRBD2 (6 bases). CDR1 LNHDA and CDR2 SQIVND come from the germline V gene (reference sequence). The V gene lost 3 bases and the J gene lost 3 bases, with 8 bases spanning the gap. The CDR3 extends over 13 amino acids. The DNA of the CDR3 is TGTGCCAGTAGTATCGGAGGGAAAGAGACCCAGTACTTC. Translation gives CASSIGGKETQYF.

The chain is built from TRBV27 and TRBJ1-2; D perhaps matches TRBD1 (5 bases). The germline CDR1 and CDR2 sequences are MNHEY and SMNVEV (reference sequence). V was cut by 6 bases and J by 4 bases, with 21 bases left in between. The CDR3 is 16 residues long. CDR3 in amino acids: CASRPATRDGIYGYTF. The CDR3 DNA sequence: TGTGCCAGCAGGCCCGCGACTAGGGACGGCATCTATGGCTACACCTTC.

The CDR3 loop reads CAWSVTGSSYEQYF. CDR3 coding DNA: TGTGCCTGGAGTGTCACAGGGTCCTCCTACGAGCAGTACTTC. The V gene is TRBV30, the J gene TRBJ2-7; perhaps TRBD1 as D (6 bases). The V end was cut by 0 bases, the J end by 0 bases, with 9 bases between. The CDR3 runs to 14 residues. Germline V gene sequence: CDR1 GTSNPN, CDR2 SVGIG (reference sequence).

V usage is TRBV21-1 and J usage is TRBJ1-4. TRBV21-1 is recorded as a pseudogene. This CDR3 has 12 amino acids. CDR3 in amino acids: CAGKPTNEKLFF. For the CDR3, the DNA is TGTGCCGGGAAACCAACTAATGAAAAACTGTTTTTT.

The rearrangement links TRBV6-5 to TRBJ1-2; no clear D gene. CDR1 and CDR2 from the germline V gene are MNHEY and SVGAGI. The CDR3 is made up of 13 amino acids. V lost 4 bases and J 1 base, leaving 7 bases between the germline ends. CDR3 sequence (DNA): TGTGCCAGCAGTTCGAACAATAACTATGGCTACACCTTC. Amino acids: CASSSNNNYGYTF.

The chain has TRBV7-2 and TRBJ1-3; no firm D call. This CDR3 contains 14 residues. V dropped 5 bases and J dropped 4 bases, with 12 bases sitting between them. Germline CDR1 reads SGHTA; CDR2 reads FQGNSA. CDR3 in amino acids: CASSPRAGGNTIYF. CDR3 sequence (DNA): TGTGCCAGCAGCCCAAGGGCGGGGGGAAACACCATATATTTT.

V is TRBV27 and J is TRBJ2-3; possibly TRBD1 for D (6 bases). The V gene lost 1 base and the J gene lost 2 bases, with 13 bases spanning the gap. This CDR3 contains 16 residues. Germline CDR1 is MNHEY and CDR2 is SMNVEV (reference sequence). The CDR3 reads CASSLFATGPTDTQYF. The DNA for the CDR3 is TGTGCCAGCAGTTTATTCGCAACAGGGCCCACAGATACGCAGTATTTT.

The V call is TRBV4-1, the J call TRBJ1-4, with TRBD1 as a possible D gene (6 bases). Trimming stripped 4 bases from V and 8 bases from J, with 11 bases between. CDR1 is MGHRA, CDR2 YSYEKL, per germline. The CDR3 extends over 13 amino acids. The CDR3, as DNA: TGCGCCAGCAGCCCCGGGACACCCGAAAAACTGTTTTTT. Amino acids: CASSPGTPEKLFF.

The rearrangement joins TRBV15 to TRBJ1-4; D call uncertain. The CDR3 has 13 amino acids. Germline CDR1 reads LNHNV; CDR2 reads YYDKDF (reference sequence). Trimming pared 0 bases from V and 4 bases from J, leaving 3 bases between. CDR3 protein: CATSRDGNEKLFF. Written as DNA, the CDR3 is TGTGCCACCAGCAGAGACGGTAATGAAAAACTGTTTTTT.

V is TRBV3-1 (or the pseudogene TRBV3-2) and J is TRBJ1-5; tentatively, D is TRBD1 (5 bases). The CDR3 is made up of 14 amino acids. V lost 3 bases and J lost 6, with 12 bases in between. Per the germline V gene, CDR1 is LGHDT and CDR2 is YNNKEL (reference sequence). The CDR3 nucleotides are TGTGCCAGCAGCCACTCGGGGGTGCGTCAGCCCCAGCATTTT. Its protein product is CASSHSGVRQPQHF.

The chain carries TRBV30 and TRBJ1-2; TRBD1 is a possible D gene (6 bases). Germline loops: CDR1 GTSNPN, CDR2 SVGIG (reference sequence). CDR3 length equals 14 residues. V was cut by 0 bases and J by 8 bases, with 16 bases left in between. CDR3 sequence (DNA): TGTGCCTGGAGTGTTGCAGGGGCACTCACCGGCTACACCTTC. Translating it yields CAWSVAGALTGYTF.

This sequence joins TRBV19 and TRBJ2-2; 7 nucleotides match TRBD2. V dropped 5 bases and J dropped 3; count of bases not matched to a gene: 9. CDR1 is LNHDA, CDR2 SQIVND, per germline (reference sequence). CDR3 length equals 16 residues. CDR3 DNA sequence: TGTGCCAGTAGTCCGATGGCTGCGGGGGACACCGGGGAGCTGTTTTTT. It yields the protein CASSPMAAGDTGELFF. Drawing the rest from reference TRBV19 and TRBJ2-2, the complete variable domain is DGGITQSPKYLFRKEGQNVTLSCEQNLNHDAMYWYRQDPGQGLRLIYYSQIVNDFQKGDIAEGYSVSREKKESFPLTVTSAQKNPTAFYLCASSPMAAGDTGELFFGEGSRLTVL.

The chain is built from TRBV27 and TRBJ2-5; a possible D gene is TRBD1 (7 bases). Germline CDR1 reads MNHEY; CDR2 reads SMNVEV (reference sequence). Trimming shortened V by 5 bases and J by 2 bases, and 12 bases separated the two germline ends. The CDR3 has 14 residues. CDR3 residues: CASSPTGRQETQYF. The CDR3 region has the DNA TGTGCCAGCAGTCCGACAGGGAGGCAAGAGACCCAGTACTTC.

The chain couples TRBV2 to TRBJ2-2, with 12 nucleotides matching TRBD2. The CDR3 length is 15 residues. The V segment lost 6 bases and the J segment 6 bases; nucleotides outside the gene matches: 5. Germline loops: CDR1 SNHLY, CDR2 FYNNEI. Here the CDR3 reads CASRALAGGAGELFF. CDR3 coding DNA: TGTGCCAGCAGAGCACTAGCGGGGGGTGCCGGGGAGCTGTTTTTT.

The chain combines TRBV19 with TRBJ2-2; 8 nucleotides match TRBD2. The V segment lost 7 bases and the J segment 3 bases; nucleotides outside the gene matches: 4. The CDR3 loop spans 14 amino acids. CDR1 LNHDA and CDR2 SQIVND come from the germline V gene (reference sequence). For the CDR3, the DNA is TGTGCCAGTACCCTGCGGGGGGACACCGGGGAGCTGTTTTTT. Protein sequence: CASTLRGDTGELFF.

The V gene is TRBV19, the J gene TRBJ2-3; 10 nucleotides agree with TRBD1. V was clipped by 5 bases and J by 4 bases; unmatched bases: 12. The CDR3 has 17 amino acids. The germline CDR1 and CDR2 sequences are LNHDA and SQIVND (reference sequence). The CDR3 nucleotides are TGTGCCAGTAGTCCCCCCCCGGGACAGGGGAGGGCAGATACGCAGTATTTT. Translating gives CASSPPPGQGRADTQYF. The entire variable domain, with the rest obtained from reference TRBV19 and TRBJ2-3, is as follows: DGGITQSPKYLFRKEGQNVTLSCEQNLNHDAMYWYRQDPGQGLRLIYYSQIVNDFQKGDIAEGYSVSREKKESFPLTVTSAQKNPTAFYLCASSPPPGQGRADTQYFGPGTRLTVL.

This clone was counted a single time. V and J are TRBV5-8 and TRBJ2-5, with 9 bases aligning to TRBD1. The V gene end was trimmed by 5 bases and the J gene end by 4 bases; junction bases not matched to a gene: 6. The CDR3 contains 14 residues. From germline, CDR1 is SGHTS and CDR2 YDEGEE. This CDR3 is CASRVGGQGETQYF. The CDR3 DNA reads TGTGCCAGCAGGGTTGGGGGACAGGGAGAGACCCAGTACTTC.

The chain employs TRBV9 and TRBJ1-4, with D perhaps TRBD1 (6 bases). CDR1 and CDR2 from the germline V gene are SGDLS and YYNGEE. The CDR3 is 14 amino acids. V lost 4 bases, J lost 8 bases, and 15 bases lay in between. The DNA of the CDR3 is TGTGCCAGCAGCCCTCAGGGGCTCGCCGAAAAACTGTTTTTT. Translating it yields CASSPQGLAEKLFF.

Comments on this clone: At one of its ends the junction is not consistent with the germline gene, which may arise from a read error. The chain recombines TRBV6-1 with TRBJ2-5; D possibly corresponds to TRBD1 (5 bases). CDR3 length equals 13 residues. Germline assignment: CDR1 MNHNS and CDR2 SASEGT. The DNA for the CDR3 is TGTGCCAGCAGTGAAATGTGGGGCGAGACCCGGTACTTC. Its protein is CASSEMWGETRYF.

The chain has TRBV5-4 and TRBJ1-2; 10 bases map to TRBD1. The CDR3 consists of 13 residues. In germline, CDR1 is SGHNT, CDR2 YYREEE (reference sequence). V lost 9 bases, J lost 4 bases, and 6 bases stayed unmatched. CDR3 region: CATQTGGTYGYTF. The CDR3 DNA is TGTGCCACCCAGACAGGGGGCACCTATGGCTACACCTTC.

The rearrangement links TRBV7-2 to TRBJ2-3; 7 bases map to TRBD1. CDR3 length equals 16 residues. Germline V gene sequence: CDR1 SGHTA, CDR2 FQGNSA. After removal of 4 bases from V and 2 bases from J, the junction contained 9 bases not matched to a gene. As DNA, the CDR3 is TGTGCCAGCAGCTCTTCCGGGACAGTTCCCACAGATACGCAGTATTTT. Its protein is CASSSSGTVPTDTQYF.

The chain joins TRBV5-1 to TRBJ2-3; 8 nucleotides agree with TRBD2. Losses at the gene ends were 3 bases for V and 2 bases for J; bases not matched to a gene: 8. This CDR3 region has 16 residues. Germline V lookup: CDR1 SGHRS, CDR2 YFSETQ. In nucleotides, the CDR3 is TGCGCCAGCAGCTCCGCTGCGGGGGGCTTCACAGATACGCAGTATTTT. It specifies CASSSAAGGFTDTQYF. The full variable domain, in which reference TRBV5-1 and TRBJ2-3 provide the parts outside the CDR3, is KAGVTQTPRYLIKTRGQQVTLSCSPISGHRSVSWYQQTPGQGLQFLFEYFSETQRNKGNFPGRFSGRQFSNSRSEMNVSTLELGDSALYLCASSSAAGGFTDTQYFGPGTRLTVL.

The V call is TRBV6-5, the J call TRBJ1-5; D gene uncertain. This CDR3 has 15 amino acids. V was pared by 6 bases and J by 4 bases, with 16 bases between. Per the germline V gene, CDR1 is MNHEY and CDR2 is SVGAGI. The CDR3 DNA follows: TGTGCCAGCAGATGGGGTCCAAACCTGAATCAGCCCCAGCATTTT. Protein: CASRWGPNLNQPQHF.

The chain employs TRBV6-4 and TRBJ2-1, with 13 bases that match TRBD2. After removal of 4 bases from V and 6 bases from J, the junction contained 0 bases not matched to a gene. The germline CDR1 and CDR2 sequences are MRHNA and SNTAGT. This CDR3 spans 14 amino acids. This CDR3 is CASSGTSGGNEQFF. CDR3 DNA sequence: TGTGCCAGCAGTGGGACTAGCGGGGGCAATGAGCAGTTCTTC.

The gene calls are TRBV28 and TRBJ1-2; D perhaps matches TRBD1 (6 bases). Trimming took off 5 bases at V and 4 bases at J, with 17 bases between the two ends. Looked up from germline, CDR1 is MDHEN and CDR2 is SYDVKM. The CDR3 covers 15 residues. The CDR3 region is CASSETGTPTYGYTF. The DNA for the CDR3 is TGTGCCAGCAGTGAAACAGGGACCCCAACCTATGGCTACACCTTC.

This clone was seen once. V and J are TRBV19 and TRBJ2-1, with 14 bases lining up with TRBD2. Germline trimming cut 4 bases from V and 11 bases from J; bases unmatched to any gene: 13. This CDR3 is built from 17 residues. Germline CDR1 is LNHDA and CDR2 is SQIVND (reference sequence). Here the CDR3 reads CASSREGVTSGGAKQFF. CDR3 nucleotides: TGTGCCAGTAGTAGGGAAGGGGTGACTAGCGGGGGGGCGAAGCAGTTCTTC.